What follows are 6 T cell receptor beta chains derived from one specimen sequenced in a study of T cells in tumors after PD-1 blockade. Produced via immunoSEQ multiplex PCR; TCRdb's table is partial and in-frame only. Among 45,000 to 60,000 clones listed, approximately 80% were seen once. The sequenced sample was PBMCs, obtained before anti-PD-1 therapy. These receptors all come from a human donor with advanced basal cell or squamous cell carcinoma (not recorded which).

The genes are TRBV12-3 or TRBV12-4 and TRBJ2-1; D is undetermined. V gave up 6 bases and J gave up 9 bases, with 12 bases separating them. This CDR3 contains 12 residues. CDR3 amino acids: CASSPYRGEQFF. CDR3 coding DNA: TGTGCCAGCAGCCCTTACAGAGGTGAGCAGTTCTTC.

The V gene is TRBV19, the J gene TRBJ2-7, with D possibly being TRBD1 (6 bases). Deletions cut 5 bases from V and 2 bases from J, with 16 bases between. This CDR3 region has 15 residues. Germline CDR1 reads LNHDA; CDR2 reads SQIVND (reference sequence). The CDR3 loop is CASSSQGKLAYEQYF. The CDR3 DNA follows: TGTGCCAGTAGTTCCCAGGGGAAGCTGGCCTACGAGCAGTACTTC.

This clone is medium-sized in the sample. This rearrangement joins TRBV9 to TRBJ1-4; D not resolved. CDR1 is SGDLS, CDR2 YYNGEE, per germline. V lost 0 bases and J 7 bases, leaving 10 bases between the germline ends. This CDR3 comprises 14 residues. The CDR3 coding sequence is TGTGCCAGCAGCGTAGCATCCCTAGGTGAAAAACTGTTTTTT. This codes for CASSVASLGEKLFF. The entire variable domain, with the rest obtained from reference TRBV9 and TRBJ1-4, is as follows: DSGVTQTPKHLITATGQRVTLRCSPRSGDLSVYWYQQSLDQGLQFLIQYYNGEERAKGNILERFSAQQFPDLHSELNLSSLELGDSALYFCASSVASLGEKLFFGSGTQLSVL.

The V gene is TRBV29-1, the J gene TRBJ2-2; D is unclear. The V gene's germline CDR1 is SQVTM and CDR2 ANQGSEA. The CDR3 has 14 amino acids. V was shortened by 6 bases and J by 8 bases, with 19 bases between the two germline ends. CDR3 sequence: CSVGTAGEGGELFF. The CDR3 DNA sequence: TGCAGCGTGGGAACGGCTGGAGAAGGAGGGGAGCTGTTTTTT.

For this clone: Sequence at one end of the junction differs from germline and may be a read error. The same CDR3 also results from other DNA sequences found in this sample. The genes are TRBV19 and TRBJ1-1; 11 nucleotides agree with TRBD1. Per the germline V gene, CDR1 is LNHDA and CDR2 is SQIVND (reference sequence). The CDR3 contains 13 residues. This chain's CDR3 is CASSLGQGAEAFF. DNA of the CDR3: TGTGCCAGTAGCCTCGGACAGGGGGCTGAAGCCTTCTTT.

The chain links TRBV6-5 to TRBJ1-2; TRBD1 matches 7 bases. Germline CDR1 is MNHEY and CDR2 is SVGAGI. The CDR3 is 13 residues long. With V trimmed by 6 bases and J by 6 bases, 7 bases remained unmatched. CDR3 coding DNA: TGTGCCAGCAGGGCAGGGGGAGGGGATGGCTACACCTTC. Its protein product is CASRAGGGDGYTF.